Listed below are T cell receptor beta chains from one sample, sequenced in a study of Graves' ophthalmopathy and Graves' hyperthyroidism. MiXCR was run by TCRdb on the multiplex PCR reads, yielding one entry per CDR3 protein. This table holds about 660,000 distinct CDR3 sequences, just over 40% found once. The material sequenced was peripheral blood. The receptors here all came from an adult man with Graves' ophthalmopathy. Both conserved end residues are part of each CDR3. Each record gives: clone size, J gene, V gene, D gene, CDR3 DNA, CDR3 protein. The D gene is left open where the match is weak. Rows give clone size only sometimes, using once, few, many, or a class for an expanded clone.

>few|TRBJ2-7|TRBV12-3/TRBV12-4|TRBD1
TGTGCCAGCAGTTTCGACAGGGCGAACCCCCAGTACTTC
CASSFDRANPQYF
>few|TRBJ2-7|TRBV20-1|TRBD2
TGCAGTGCTAGCGTCCCTAGCGGGGGGGCTTACGAGCAGTACTTC
CSASVPSGGAYEQYF
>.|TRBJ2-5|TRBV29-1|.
TGCAGCGTTGAGCCGTCCGGGGCCGGCGGCGAGACCCAGTACTTC
CSVEPSGAGGETQYF
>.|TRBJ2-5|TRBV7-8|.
TGTGCCAGCAGCGTTGGGGGACGGCGAGGGTCAGAGACCCAGTACTTC
CASSVGGRRGSETQYF
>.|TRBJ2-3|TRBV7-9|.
TGTGCCAGCAGCATAGGAGGGTATACAGGGACAGATACGCAGTATTTT
CASSIGGYTGTDTQYF
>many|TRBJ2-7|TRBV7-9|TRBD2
TGTGCCAGCAGCCCGACTAGCGAGTACGAGCAGTACTTC
CASSPTSEYEQYF
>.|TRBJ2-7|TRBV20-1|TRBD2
TGCAGTGTTCTTAGCGGGACTGAGCAGTACTTC
CSVLSGTEQYF
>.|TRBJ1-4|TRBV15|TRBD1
TGTGCCACCAGCAGATCGGCAGGGGGGGAAAAACTGTTTTTT
CATSRSAGGEKLFF
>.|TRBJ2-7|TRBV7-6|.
TGTGCCAGCAGTGAAGTAAAGGGACATCCCTACGAGCAGTACTTC
CASSEVKGHPYEQYF
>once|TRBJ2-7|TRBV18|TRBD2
TGTGCCAGCTCACTCCAGCGGGATAGCGAGCAGTACTTC
CASSLQRDSEQYF
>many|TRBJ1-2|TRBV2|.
TGTGCCTCGAGTCAGGACAGTAACTATGGCTACACCTTC
CASSQDSNYGYTF
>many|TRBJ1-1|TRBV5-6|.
TGTGCCAGCAGCTTGTATCACAACACTGAAGCTTTCTTT
CASSLYHNTEAFF
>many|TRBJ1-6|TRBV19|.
TGTGCCAGTAGTATGGAGGCGAGAGGATCACCCCTCCACTTT
CASSMEARGSPLHF
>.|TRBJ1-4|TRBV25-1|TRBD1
TGTGCCAGCTCTCTTGGACAGGGAATCAGTCTTGGCACTAATGAAAAACTGTTTTTT
CASSLGQGISLGTNEKLFF
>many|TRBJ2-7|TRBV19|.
TGTGCCAGTAGTATAGATCTCGTTGTGGGCTACGAGCAGTACTTC
CASSIDLVVGYEQYF
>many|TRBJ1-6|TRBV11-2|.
TGTGCCAGCAGCTTAGCGTTCCTCAATAATTCACCCCTCCACTTT
CASSLAFLNNSPLHF
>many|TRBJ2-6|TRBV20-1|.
TGCAGTGCTAGAGACGTAGGGGCCAACGTCCTGACTTTC
CSARDVGANVLTF
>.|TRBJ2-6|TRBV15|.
TGTGCCACCAGCAGAGGCGCGTCTGGGGCCAACGTCCTGACTTTC
CATSRGASGANVLTF
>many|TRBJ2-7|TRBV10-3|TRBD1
TGTGCCAGCAGCTCCGGACAGGGGATCGAGCAGTACTTC
CASSSGQGIEQYF
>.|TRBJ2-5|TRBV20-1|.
TGCAGTGCTAGAGGGGGGGACAGCCAAGTTCGGGAGACCCAGTACTTC
CSARGGDSQVRETQYF
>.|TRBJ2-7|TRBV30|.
TGTGCCTGGAGAACCTCCTACGAGCAGTACTTC
CAWRTSYEQYF
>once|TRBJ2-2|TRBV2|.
TGTGCCAGCAGTTACAACTCGTTGAACACCGGGGAGCTGTTTTTT
CASSYNSLNTGELFF
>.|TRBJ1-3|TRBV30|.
TGTGCCTGGAGCAGGACTCAAGGTGGAAACACCATATATTTT
CAWSRTQGGNTIYF
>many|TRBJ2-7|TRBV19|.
TGTGCCAGCTCGGCCCCAGGGGTCTACGAGCAGTACTTC
CASSAPGVYEQYF
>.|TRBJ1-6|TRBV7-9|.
TGTGCCAGCAGCCTTGGACAGACCCTTAATTCACCCCTCCACTTT
CASSLGQTLNSPLHF
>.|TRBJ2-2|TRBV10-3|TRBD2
TGTGCCATCAGTTCTCTAGCGGACTACACCGGGGAGCTGTTTTTT
CAISSLADYTGELFF
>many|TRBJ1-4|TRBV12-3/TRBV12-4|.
TGTGCCAGCAGTCCCCAGGGGTTGGGGACTAATGAAAAACTGTTTTTT
CASSPQGLGTNEKLFF
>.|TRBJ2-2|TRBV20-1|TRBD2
TGCAGTGCTAGAGGACGGGGGGGGGTCGGGGAGCTGTTTTTT
CSARGRGGVGELFF
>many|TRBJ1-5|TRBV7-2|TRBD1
TGTGCCAGCAGCTTAGATGGGGACAGGGTCACTCAGCCCCAGCATTTT
CASSLDGDRVTQPQHF
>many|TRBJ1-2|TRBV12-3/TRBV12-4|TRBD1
TGTGCCAGCAGTTTAGGGACAGGGGGCCTCAGGGGCTATGGCTACACCTTC
CASSLGTGGLRGYGYTF
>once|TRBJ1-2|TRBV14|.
TGTGCCAGCAGCATAAGGGAGAGTCTCCGTTATGGCTACACCTTC
CASSIRESLRYGYTF
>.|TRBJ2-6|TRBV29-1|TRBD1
TGCAGCGTGTCCGGACAGGGGCCTGGGGCCAACGTCCTGACTTTC
CSVSGQGPGANVLTF
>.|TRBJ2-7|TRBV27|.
TGTGCCAGCAGTTTCAGGGACATAGACGAGCAGTACTTC
CASSFRDIDEQYF
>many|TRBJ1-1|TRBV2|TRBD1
TGTGCCAGCAGTGTAGTACAGGGGATGAACACTGAAGCTTTCTTT
CASSVVQGMNTEAFF
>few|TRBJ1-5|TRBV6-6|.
TGTGCCAGCAGGGCAGGGGAAAGCAATCAGCCCCAGCATTTT
CASRAGESNQPQHF
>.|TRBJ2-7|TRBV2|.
TGTGCCAGCAGCTCCGACCGGGCCTCAGGGAGACCCTACGAGCAGTACTTC
CASSSDRASGRPYEQYF
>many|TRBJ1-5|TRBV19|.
TGTGCCAGTAGTCCTCGCCTCAATCAGCCCCAGCATTTT
CASSPRLNQPQHF
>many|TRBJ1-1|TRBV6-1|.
TGTGCCAGCAGTGAACGGGGGACGGGTGAAGCTTTCTTT
CASSERGTGEAFF
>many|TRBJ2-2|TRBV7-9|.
TGTGCCAGCAGAAGTCGGCAGGAGAACACCGGGGAGCTGTTTTTT
CASRSRQENTGELFF
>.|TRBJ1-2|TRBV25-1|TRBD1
TGTGCCAGCAGTGAGTTGGGGACAGGGGCCCATGGCTACACCTTC
CASSELGTGAHGYTF
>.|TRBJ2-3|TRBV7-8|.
TGTGCCACCCAGGGGGGATGGGCCGGGCACAAAACGCAGTATTTT
CATQGGWAGHKTQYF
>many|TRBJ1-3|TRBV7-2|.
TGTGCCAGCAGTTCCAACAGCGGAAACACCATATATTTT
CASSSNSGNTIYF
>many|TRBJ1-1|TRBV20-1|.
TGCAGTGCTAGAGGACCCTTGAACACTGAAGCTTTCTTT
CSARGPLNTEAFF
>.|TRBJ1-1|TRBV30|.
TGTGCCTGGAGTTCGCTAAATGAAGCTTTCTTT
CAWSSLNEAFF
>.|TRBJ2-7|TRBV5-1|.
TGCGCCAGCAGCTTGGGGACTACTTACTACGAGCAGTACTTC
CASSLGTTYYEQYF
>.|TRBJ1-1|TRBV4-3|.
TGCGCCAGCAGCCAAGATGCAGGGGCGTACACTGAAGCTTTCTTT
CASSQDAGAYTEAFF
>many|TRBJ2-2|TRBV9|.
TGTGCCAGCAGGGCCGGGAACACCGGGGAGCTGTTTTTT
CASRAGNTGELFF
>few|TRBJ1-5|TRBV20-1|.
TGCAGTGCTAGAGGCACCTATCAGCCCCAGCATTTT
CSARGTYQPQHF
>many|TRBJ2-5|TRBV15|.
TGTGCCACCAGCAGAGAAACGGCTAGAGGGGAGACCCAGTACTTC
CATSRETARGETQYF
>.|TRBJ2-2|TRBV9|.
TGTGCCAGCAGCGTAGACCACACCGGGGAGCTGTTTTTT
CASSVDHTGELFF
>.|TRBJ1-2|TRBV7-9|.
TGTGCCAGCAGCCCGGGGATGGGGCATGGCTACACCTTC
CASSPGMGHGYTF
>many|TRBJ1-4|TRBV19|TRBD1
TGTGCCAGTAGCCGGGAGGGACAGGGAGGCGAAAAACTGTTTTTT
CASSREGQGGEKLFF
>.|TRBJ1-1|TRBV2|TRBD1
TGTGCCAGCAGCCAAGTAGGGGCCAGGACAGGGGAAGCTTTCTTT
CASSQVGARTGEAFF